Following are 10 T cell receptor beta chains from one sample sequenced in a study of spatial heterogeneity in lung cancer. TCRdb itself ran the 5' RACE reads through MiXCR, one entry per CDR3 protein. The sample lists roughly 17,000 distinct CDR3 sequences, 9.5% to 10% seen once, with about 20% in the top ten. Study-wide results and limits: Counts of expanded alpha and beta TCRs within tumors tracked the tumor nonsynonymous mutation count.

Their antigen targets remain unknown. The time point: sample taken at primary tumor resection. Sequences were derived from lung tumor tissue, sampled at surgery. Receptors originate from a female donor with early-stage non-small cell lung cancer.

A remark on this clonotype: The library was designed around alpha chains, so this beta chain is a stray read whose abundance carries little weight. The genes are TRBV30 and TRBJ1-2; no firm D call. This CDR3 spans 13 amino acids. The germline V and J ends were trimmed by 7 bases and 4 bases, with 16 bases remaining between them. From germline, CDR1 is GTSNPN and CDR2 SVGIG (reference sequence). The CDR3 DNA is TGTGCCTACTACCTAGGCAGCTTCTATGGCTACACCTTC. Its translation is CAYYLGSFYGYTF.

In this sample, this clonotype turned up many times. With the library built for alpha chains, this beta chain is off target and its frequency is not meaningful. J is TRBJ2-7 and V is TRBV18, with D tentatively TRBD1 (6 bases). The germline V and J ends were trimmed by 2 bases and 8 bases, with 13 bases remaining between them. Germline V gene sequence: CDR1 KGHSH, CDR2 LQKENI. The CDR3 covers 13 residues. The CDR3 DNA sequence: TGTGCCAGCTCACCAAAGTGGGACACCCAGCAGTACTTC. Protein sequence: CASSPKWDTQQYF.

In its sample, this clonotype was seen many times. A library prepared for alpha chains yielded this beta chain as an off-target read; its size is of little meaning. The chain employs TRBV7-9 and TRBJ2-7, with a possible D match to TRBD2 (5 bases). This CDR3 comprises 15 residues. The V gene's germline CDR1 is SEHNR and CDR2 FQNEAQ (reference sequence). Trimming stripped 0 bases from V and 2 bases from J, with 11 bases between. This CDR3 is CASSLASALPYEQYF. The CDR3 nucleotides read TGTGCCAGCAGCTTAGCTAGCGCGCTCCCCTACGAGCAGTACTTC.

With respect to this clonotype: The size of this beta chain means little, since it is a stray read in a library made for alpha chains. This sequence joins TRBV24-1 and TRBJ1-2; TRBD1 agrees at 11 bases. The V and J ends lost 2 bases and 4 bases, in that order; junction bases with no gene match: 11. Germline CDR1 and CDR2: KGHDR and SFDVKD. The CDR3 runs 18 residues. The CDR3 DNA follows: TGTGCCACCAGTGATTCTTACCGGGACAGGGGGAGCCTCTATGGCTACACCTTC. It codes for CATSDSYRDRGSLYGYTF.

As concerns this clonotype: This beta chain came through as a stray read in a library set up for alpha chains, and its size says little. The chain is built from TRBV12-3 or TRBV12-4 and TRBJ2-1; 11 nucleotides line up with TRBD2. This CDR3 contains 13 residues. Trimming removed 10 bases from V and 7 bases from J; junction bases left unmatched: 6. The CDR3 reads CATRTSGWNEQFF. CDR3 DNA: TGTGCCACCAGGACTAGCGGGTGGAATGAGCAGTTCTTC.

This clonotype was recorded a few times. The library was designed around alpha chains, so this beta chain is a stray read whose abundance carries little weight. The chain is built from TRBV12-3 or TRBV12-4 and TRBJ2-1; 11 nucleotides agree with TRBD1. The CDR3 covers 16 residues. V lost 7 bases and J lost 6; bases outside the gene matches: 11. The CDR3 DNA reads as TGTGCCAGCACCCCCAGGACAGGGGGCGGCTTCAATGAGCAGTTCTTC. The encoded protein is CASTPRTGGGFNEQFF.

Only a few counts were recorded for this clonotype. Since the library was made to target alpha chains, this beta chain is a stray read and its abundance is not meaningful. The rearrangement uses TRBV7-3 and TRBJ2-3; 8 bases align to TRBD1. The CDR3 totals 16 residues. V was pared by 6 bases and J by 0 bases, with 8 bases of the junction left unmatched. CDR1 and CDR2 from the germline V gene are SGHTA and FQGTGA. The CDR3 DNA sequence: TGTGCCAGCAGGGGCCCAGGGGGCCTTAGCACAGATACGCAGTATTTT. Protein: CASRGPGGLSTDTQYF.

This clonotype was picked up many times. Being off target in a library aimed at alpha chains, this beta chain has a size of little meaning. The chain has TRBV10-3 and TRBJ1-5; the D gene is possibly TRBD1 (5 bases). Trimming removed 4 bases at V and 2 bases at J, with 9 bases between. The CDR3 is 14 amino acids. Germline CDR1 and CDR2: ENHRY and SYGVKD. This CDR3 is CAISVTGGNQPQHF. CDR3 nucleotide sequence: TGTGCCATCAGTGTCACAGGAGGCAATCAGCCCCAGCATTTT.

This clonotype was seen more than once but under ten times. Because this beta chain is a stray read in a library intended to capture alpha chains, its abundance should not be given much weight. V usage is TRBV5-1 and J usage is TRBJ2-2, with D unresolved. This CDR3 has 15 residues. The germline V gene encodes CDR1 SGHRS and CDR2 YFSETQ. V shed 4 bases and J shed 5 bases, with 15 bases lying between them. CDR3 nucleotides: TGCGCCAGCAGCATCGCGGCAGCTAATACCGGGGAGCTGTTTTTT. Translated, it gives CASSIAAANTGELFF. Full variable domain (missing parts from reference TRBV5-1 and TRBJ2-2): KAGVTQTPRYLIKTRGQQVTLSCSPISGHRSVSWYQQTPGQGLQFLFEYFSETQRNKGNFPGRFSGRQFSNSRSEMNVSTLELGDSALYLCASSIAAANTGELFFGEGSRLTVL.

To note about this clonotype: This beta chain was picked up by a library intended for alpha chains and is off target, so its count carries little meaning. V usage is TRBV11-2 and J usage is TRBJ2-1, with TRBD1 identical over 10 bases. This CDR3 comprises 18 residues. CDR1 SGHAT and CDR2 FQNNGV come from the germline V gene. V shed 1 base, J shed 3 bases, and the junction held 9 bases outside the gene matches. For the CDR3, the DNA is TGTGCCAGCAGCTTAGGGATCGCGGGACAGGGGTACTACAATGAGCAGTTCTTC. The encoded protein is CASSLGIAGQGYYNEQFF. The full variable domain, rest sourced from reference TRBV11-2 and TRBJ2-1, is EAGVAQSPRYKIIEKRQSVAFWCNPISGHATLYWYQQILGQGPKLLIQFQNNGVVDDSQLPKDRFSAERLKGVDSTLKIQPAKLEDSAVYLCASSLGIAGQGYYNEQFFGPGTRLTVL.